This is a list of T cell receptor beta chains from one sample in a study of PD-1 blockade in classical Hodgkin lymphoma. The repertoire was sequenced with immunoSEQ multiplex PCR; TCRdb's copy has only in-frame clones and lacks some. Of 100,000 to 130,000 clones listed, about nine tenths are singletons. Sequencing used peripheral blood mononuclear cells (PBMCs), obtained before the second cycle of nivolumab. Every receptor here comes from a human donor with classical Hodgkin lymphoma. The CDR3 runs from the conserved cysteine through the conserved F or W. A D gene is named only where the DNA matches it firmly. Only part of the rows carry a size: once, few, many, or a class if the clone is expanded.

>TRBV5-6|18|TRBJ2-2|-|TRBD1
TGTGCCAGCAGCTTGGTGGGACAGGGAACGGGCCCGACCGGGGAGCTGTTTTTT
CASSLVGQGTGPTGELFF
>TRBV5-5|13|TRBJ1-2|once|-
TGTGCCAGCAGCTTGGTCGACGGCGGTGGCTACACCTTC
CASSLVDGGGYTF
>TRBV19|14|TRBJ1-3|-|-
TGTGCCAGTACCTACAGTTCCTCTGGAAACACCATATATTTT
CASTYSSSGNTIYF
>TRBV2|14|TRBJ2-6|-|-
TGTGCCAAGGAGCAGATCTCTGGGGCCAACGTCCTGACTTTC
CAKEQISGANVLTF
>TRBV20-1|11|TRBJ2-7|-|-
TGCAGTGCTCTTAGGGTCCCCGAGCAGTACTTC
CSALRVPEQYF
>TRBV5-1|15|TRBJ1-3|once|TRBD1
TGCGCCAGCAGCACGAACAGGGGGAGTGGAAACACCATATATTTT
CASSTNRGSGNTIYF
>TRBV29-1|13|TRBJ2-7|-|-
TGCAGCGTGACGTGGGGCAGCTCCTACGAGCAGTACTTC
CSVTWGSSYEQYF
>TRBV7-2|16|TRBJ1-3|-|-
TGTGCCAGCAGCCCCGCCACCGGGGGAACTGGAAACACCATATATTTT
CASSPATGGTGNTIYF
>TRBV6-5|13|TRBJ1-2|-|-
TGTGCCAGCAGTCAGATATATAACTATGGCTACACCTTC
CASSQIYNYGYTF
>TRBV19|15|TRBJ1-4|-|-
TGTGCCAGTAGTGTAACAGGAGGACCTAATGAAAAACTGTTTTTT
CASSVTGGPNEKLFF
>TRBV27|15|TRBJ2-7|-|-
TGTGCCAGCAGTTTAACAGACTCTCGATCCTACGAGCAGTACTTC
CASSLTDSRSYEQYF
>TRBV2|16|TRBJ1-1|-|-
TGTGCCAGCAGTGAAAGAAACAGAGGGATGAACACTGAAGCTTTCTTT
CASSERNRGMNTEAFF
>TRBV2|17|TRBJ1-3|-|TRBD1
TGTGCCAGCAGACCTCACAGGGGCCAAGAAGCTGGAAACACCATATATTTT
CASRPHRGQEAGNTIYF
>TRBV6-5|14|TRBJ1-1|once|-
TGTGCCAGCAGTTACACCCGGGTGAACACTGAAGCTTTCTTT
CASSYTRVNTEAFF
>TRBV6-5|13|TRBJ2-2|-|TRBD1
TGTGCCACTACAGGGGGTTCTGGCGGGGAGCTGTTTTTT
CATTGGSGGELFF
>TRBV7-9|16|TRBJ1-4|-|TRBD1
TGTGCCAGCAGCTTAGGGGAACAGGGGTTAGGTGAAAAACTGTTTTTT
CASSLGEQGLGEKLFF
>TRBV19|13|TRBJ2-2|-|-
TGTGCCAGTAGTATCCCAGGCACCGGGGAGCTGTTTTTT
CASSIPGTGELFF
>TRBV19|14|TRBJ2-7|once|-
TGTGCCAGTAGTCTCCTTTCGGGGACAAACGAGCAGTACTTC
CASSLLSGTNEQYF
>TRBV4-2|16|TRBJ1-4|-|-
TGTGCCAGCAGCCAAGGGGGGGGTGGGCGCGATGAAAAACTGTTTTTT
CASSQGGGGRDEKLFF
>TRBV20-1|10|TRBJ1-2|few|-
TGCAGGGGCGGGGCGATTGGCTACACCTTC
CRGGAIGYTF
>TRBV28|15|TRBJ2-5|once|TRBD2
TGTGCCAGCACCGCTAGCGGGTCCAGAGGGGGGACCCAGTACTTC
CASTASGSRGGTQYF
>TRBV28|12|TRBJ1-5|-|-
TGTGCCAGCAGATTACTAAGGATGCCCCAGCATTTT
CASRLLRMPQHF
>TRBV10-3|14|TRBJ2-7|once|-
TGTGCCATCAGTGCGGGACTTTGGAGCGACGAGCAGTACTTC
CAISAGLWSDEQYF